A single sample is the source of the 6 T cell receptor beta chains below, sequenced in a study of T cell responses to AZD1222 COVID-19 vaccine. Generated by immunoSEQ multiplex PCR, the TCRdb table keeps only in-frame clones and is missing some. This table holds roughly 200,000 clones, about 86% found once. The source material was peripheral blood, sampled on day 0 of AZD1222 vaccination. These receptors were obtained from an adult in good health.

This chain links TRBV20-1 with TRBJ1-1; D gene ambiguous. The CDR3 is 11 residues long. Trimming removed 6 bases at V and 6 bases at J, with 11 bases between. CDR1 is DFQATT and CDR2 is SNEGSKA in the germline V gene (reference sequence). In nucleotides, the CDR3 is TGCAGTGCCTCGGCAGGTTCTGAAGCTTTCTTT. The encoded protein is CSASAGSEAFF.

J is TRBJ1-6 and V is TRBV7-9; D remains unclear. V shed 5 bases and J shed 7 bases, with 12 bases lying between them. This CDR3 is 14 amino acids long. CDR1 is SEHNR, CDR2 FQNEAQ, per germline (reference sequence). Here the CDR3 DNA reads TGTGCCAGCAGCGAGATCCCAAGAAATTCACCCCTCCACTTT. As protein: CASSEIPRNSPLHF.

J is TRBJ2-7 and V is TRBV19; D is unclear. V lost 1 base and J lost 4, with 14 bases in between. CDR3 length equals 15 residues. Germline V lookup: CDR1 LNHDA, CDR2 SQIVND (reference sequence). CDR3 coding DNA: TGTGCCAGTAGTATAGGTGGGATCCCTTCTTACGAGCAGTACTTC. This sequence encodes CASSIGGIPSYEQYF.

The V gene is TRBV10-3, the J gene TRBJ2-2; a possible D gene is TRBD2 (6 bases). CDR3 size: 14 residues. Per germline, CDR1 ENHRY and CDR2 SYGVKD. Trimming left V 6 bases short and J 6 bases short, with 14 bases between. For the CDR3, the DNA is TGTGCCATCAGGATGAAAAGCGGGTCCGGGGAGCTGTTTTTT. Its protein product is CAIRMKSGSGELFF.

The gene calls are TRBV19 and TRBJ2-7; TRBD2 agrees at 7 bases. The junction had 6 bases not matched to a gene; V was cut back by 2 bases and J by 5 bases. CDR1 LNHDA and CDR2 SQIVND come from the germline V gene (reference sequence). The CDR3 runs to 14 residues. The CDR3 protein is CASSIKGDYNEQYF. Here the CDR3 DNA reads TGTGCCAGTAGTATAAAAGGGGACTACAACGAGCAGTACTTC.

The gene calls are TRBV6-6 and TRBJ2-7; D possibly matches TRBD1 or TRBD2 (5 bases each). Germline V lookup: CDR1 MNHNY, CDR2 SVGAGI (reference sequence). This CDR3 spans 13 amino acids. V lost 6 bases and J 2 bases, leaving 11 bases between the germline ends. DNA for the CDR3: TGTGCCAGCAGCGGGACCAATCCCTACGAGCAGTACTTC. Its translation: CASSGTNPYEQYF.